This T cell receptor (beta chain) was captured by sequencing in a study of blood T cells in healthy people across ages (dated by TCRdb to between 2014 and 2017). Describing the broader study: In model experiments, roughly one uniquely barcoded TCR beta cDNA molecule per two T cells was captured by template switching. To track age-related changes in TCR beta repertoire diversity, the study relied on deep sequencing normalized with unique cDNA molecular identifiers. Donors were grouped into four age groups: young (average approximately 16 years), middle-aged (39), aged (approximately 58) and long-lived (approximately 82). For two donors (one aged 18 to 29 and one aged 80 or older), the study analyzed two additional independent replicas of 1 million unique cDNA reads from the same blood draw.

Unmatched junction bases come to 16, with V trimmed by 0 bases and J by 8 bases. CDR1 is given as LGHDT and CDR2 as YNNKEL, both from the germline V gene (reference sequence). The cysteine opens and the phenylalanine closes a CDR3 of 19 amino acids. CDR3 DNA only is kept here, 57 bases in frame from base 1. Receptor amplification or capture employed 5' RACE. The reads were generated on an Illumina HiSeq 2500. A second PCR of 7 to 11 cycles was run with a J-beta primer mix and a sample-barcoded 5' primer. A unique molecular identifier was introduced onto each TCR beta cDNA molecule by a template-switch 5' adaptor carrying 12 random nucleotides. At least 2.5 million CDR3-containing paired-end reads were obtained from each sample. The Mint cDNA synthesis kit, primed by a TRBC-specific oligonucleotide, was used to synthesize first-strand cDNA from all RNA. All cDNA was treated with uracil-DNA glycosylase and then went through a first 18-cycle PCR with the universal primers M1SS and BC2_uni_R. As for the original processing: Each sample was normalized by randomly selecting 1 million high-quality reads, each carrying a distinct molecular identifier. Instead of being binned into consensus sequences, reads with shared molecular identifiers were discarded. MiTCR, run with a Q25 quality threshold and the strictest error-elimination algorithm, handled CDR3 identification, clonotype clustering and error correction. A nonparametric unseen species model with Euler transformation was used to estimate a lower bound on total TCR beta diversity. TCRdb itself trimmed the public reads at Q25 with fastp, ran MiXCR and retained productive beta chains. Each entry merges the rows of one CDR3 protein and shows their most common DNA and genes. These V and J calls are TCRdb output, not the study's own analysis. Here the sample has 900,000 to 950,000 distinct CDR3 sequences; 25% to 30% occur a single time. The ten largest clones capture about a tenth of the sample.

The roughly 39 donors, aged about 6 to 95 years, were systemically healthy Caucasian individuals from Russia. Approximately 10 milliliters of peripheral blood were collected from each donor into EDTA-treated Vacutainer tubes. Ficoll-Paque density-gradient centrifugation was used to isolate PBMCs, with at least 6 million per sample. Trizol reagent was used to extract total RNA from PBMCs, with at least 6 micrograms per sample. For every donor, an aliquot of PBMCs went through flow cytometry to measure the percentages of naive CD45RAhigh/CD27high T cells. General conclusions and limits of the study: Conclusive comparison of naive and antigen-experienced compartments was prevented by the profiling of bulk unsorted PBMCs. The long-lived group showed more naive CD4+ T cells, fewer expanded clones and increased TCR diversity than the aged group, suggesting age selection. Because the CMV infection status of the donors was unknown, age-related changes in expanded clonotypes may potentially have been confounded. As age increased, observed TCR beta diversity per million T cells dropped in a roughly linear way, and a significant reduction was already evident by age about 40. There was a strong correlation between observed TCR beta diversity and the percentage of naive T cells measured by flow cytometry. Total diversity estimates from one million sequenced T cells were considered lower bounds and underestimates.

To note about this clonotype: Its antigen remains undetermined. The input lacks base qualities; no much larger clone sits a single base away.

These data were likewise used in another study, on T cells of mothers and their children. The second study also describes: Nine systemically healthy Caucasian individuals, comprising three mothers and their six children, were included as donors. cDNA synthesis used all of the extracted RNA, with around 1.6 ug of RNA in each 15 ul reaction. In the second PCR, sample barcodes and 2-4 random nucleotides were introduced via the M1S primer. Over 8 million TCR beta CDR3 reads came from each mother, compared with some 3 million reads from each child. TCR recombination output is similarly shaped by thymic selection in related and unrelated pairs, with a minor effect exerted by inherited differences. Normalized repertoire overlap was always slightly but never significantly higher in related than unrelated mother-child pairs. With a sensitivity of 90 to 100 clones per million clonotypes, no persistent microchimeric T cell clones were detected. The study used deep NGS to compare TCR beta repertoires of mothers and children, seeking features distinguishing related mother-child pairs from unrelated individuals. On average, the children were roughly 11 +/- 4 years old, while the mothers were about 40 +/- 4 years old. After adapter ligation with NEBNext reagents, the libraries were sequenced on Illumina HiSeq 2000 with 100+100 nt paired-end reads. To prevent cross-contamination, the mother and child libraries were prepared one month apart and sequenced in separate runs. Each donor had between 500,000 and 2,000,000 distinct TCR beta clonotypes identified. Naive TCR beta clonotypes were estimated from low-frequency clonotypes matched to each donor's FACS-determined naive share, without sorting.

The specimen sequenced was blood. This receptor was obtained from a woman in her 40s in good health. The chain joins TRBV3-1 to TRBJ1-3; the junction holds 10 bases that match TRBD1. The base sequence is TGTGCCAGCAGCCAAGACTCTCGGACAGGGGGTAAAACGACAGACACCATATATTTT. Its protein is CASSQDSRTGGKTTDTIYF.